This TCR beta chain comes out of a study of blood T cell repertoires in COVID-19. In the study overall: The samples span acute and convalescent COVID-19 from the United States, Italy and Spain. Sources were T cells, B-cell-depleted T cells, or PBMCs; the material itself was cDNA or gDNA.

This clone was seen many times. Clones were read by immunoSEQ multiplex PCR, and TCRdb kept only the in-frame ones, dropping some. The table has about 73,000 clones, about 86% seen once. This sequence was found in a human donor in a cohort sampled during active COVID-19. The specimen sequenced was peripheral blood.

The CDR3 spells CATSRGRTGNQPQHF. DNA of the CDR3: TGTGCCACCAGCAGGGGGAGGACGGGCAATCAGCCCCAGCATTTT. The chain employs TRBV15 and TRBJ1-5; D remains ambiguous. CDR1 LNHNV and CDR2 YYDKDF come from the germline V gene (reference sequence). Trimming removed 3 bases from V and 2 bases from J, with 11 bases in between. This CDR3 comprises 15 residues.